This T cell receptor beta chain was recovered during a study of CD8+CD57+ T cells in acquired aplastic anemia. Regarding the study as a whole: Statistical testing detected no significant gap in CD8+ Simpson's diversity between patients and controls. About 29 sequences, all CD8+ CDR3, were shared between patients and controls.

CD8+CD57+ cell expansion, shown by flow cytometry, had occurred in the patients selected for sequencing. No patient had been given any therapy when blood was sampled. V was trimmed by 5 bases and J by 6 bases, leaving 17 bases between them. Germline V gene sequence: CDR1 LNHDA, CDR2 SQIVND (reference sequence). This CDR3 is 15 amino acids long. The study profiled TCR beta VDJ and CDR3 using genomic DNA as template. TCRdb recomputed calls from the reads with MiXCR, one row per CDR3 protein. The table records roughly 200,000 distinct CDR3 sequences, about three fifths of them present only once. Concerning this clonotype: The antigen remains undetermined.

The TCR was taken from a human donor with aplastic anemia. The specimen was sorted CD4+, CD8+, or CD8+CD57+ T cells (not recorded which) from PBMCs. The chain recombines TRBV19 with TRBJ2-1; no clear D gene. The CDR3 region is CASSLGRETLNEQFF. As DNA, the CDR3 is TGTGCCAGTAGTCTGGGTCGTGAGACACTCAATGAGCAGTTCTTC. The full variable domain, in which reference TRBV19 and TRBJ2-1 provide the parts outside the CDR3, is DGGITQSPKYLFRKEGQNVTLSCEQNLNHDAMYWYRQDPGQGLRLIYYSQIVNDFQKGDIAEGYSVSREKKESFPLTVTSAQKNPTAFYLCASSLGRETLNEQFFGPGTRLTVL.